This note documents a single T cell receptor beta chain sequence. The sample comes from a study of patients and donors after allogeneic stem cell transplantation. Germline V gene sequence: CDR1 LGHNA, CDR2 YSLEER. The CDR3 consists of 16 residues. Losses at the gene ends were 5 bases for V and 6 bases for J; bases not matched to a gene: 14. TCRdb called the RT-PCR reads again in MiXCR, with one record for every CDR3 protein. The sample has 90,000 to 130,000 distinct CDR3 sequences, approximately 40% seen once; the top ten hold 27%. The genes are TRBV4-3 and TRBJ2-3, with TRBD2 matching over 7 bases. The sequence was obtained from a human donor who was either an allogeneic HSCT recipient or a stem cell or donor lymphocyte infusion donor (not recorded which). It is not recorded whose cells these are; they may come from a transplant donor. Sample: blood, either unsorted or a sorted T cell fraction (not recorded which). The DNA of the CDR3 is TGCGCCAGCAGCTCTAGGACTAGTCCCCAACTGGATACGCAGTATTTT. As protein: CASSSRTSPQLDTQYF.